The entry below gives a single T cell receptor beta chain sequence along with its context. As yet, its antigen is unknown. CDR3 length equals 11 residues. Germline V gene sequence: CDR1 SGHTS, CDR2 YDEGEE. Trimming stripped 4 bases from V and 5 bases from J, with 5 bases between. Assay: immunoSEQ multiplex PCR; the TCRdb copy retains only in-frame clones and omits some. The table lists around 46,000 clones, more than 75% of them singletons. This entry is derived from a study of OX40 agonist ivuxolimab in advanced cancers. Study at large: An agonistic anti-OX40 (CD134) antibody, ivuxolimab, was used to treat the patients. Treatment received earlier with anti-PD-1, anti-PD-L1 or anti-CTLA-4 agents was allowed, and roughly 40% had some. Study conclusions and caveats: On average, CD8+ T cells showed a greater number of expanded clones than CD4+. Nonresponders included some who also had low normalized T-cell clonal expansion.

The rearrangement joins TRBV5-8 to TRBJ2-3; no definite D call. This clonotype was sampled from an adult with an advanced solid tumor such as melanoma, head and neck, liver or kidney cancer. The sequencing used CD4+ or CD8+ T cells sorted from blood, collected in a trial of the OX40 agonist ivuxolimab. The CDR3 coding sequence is TGTGCCAGCAGCATGCTAGATACGCAGTATTTT. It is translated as CASSMLDTQYF.